The source of this T cell receptor beta chain is a study of cytomegalovirus exposure and HLA in healthy donors. Study details: Around 78 million unique TCR sequences came from HLA-typed donors in an early release.

A note on this clone: Its target is unknown.

Findings and caveats of the study: CMV serostatus was the sole immune exposure information available. There were reportedly fewer N-insertions in an Asian-associated ancestry cluster than the approximately 670-donor mean, in a later analysis.

This CDR3 spans 15 amino acids. Looked up from germline, CDR1 is SGHRS and CDR2 is YFSETQ. V trimming: 0 bases; J trimming: 6 bases; junction bases outside the gene matches: 6. PCR primers comprised 60 Vbeta and 13 Jbeta primers. Clones were sequenced by immunoSEQ multiplex PCR, and TCRdb holds only the in-frame ones, with some missing. Among 95,000 to 150,000 clones listed, roughly 80% were seen once. The J gene is TRBJ2-1, the V gene TRBV5-1; TRBD1 matches at 7 bases. Material for sequencing was PBMCs. This clonotype was obtained from a man between 25 and 39 years old in good health and CMV-seronegative. The CDR3 spells CASSLGRQGANEQFF. The DNA of the CDR3 is TGCGCCAGCAGCTTGGGAAGACAGGGTGCCAATGAGCAGTTCTTC.